This TCR beta chain was identified during a study of Ad26.COV2.S vaccination and SARS-CoV-2 variants. Measured with immunoSEQ multiplex PCR; TCRdb has only the in-frame clones, and not every one. The sample includes some 330,000 clones, roughly 90% seen only once; the top ten take around 5.5%. With V trimmed by 5 bases and J by 3 bases, 8 bases remained unmatched. This CDR3 has 15 amino acids. Germline V lookup: CDR1 MNHEY, CDR2 SVGAGI. Treatment given: around 19 received Ad26.COV2.S at low or high dose, single or two shots; 5 received placebo; per-sample allocation not given. Repertoires come from day 63 after the first vaccine or placebo injection.

The receptor's source is a person between 18 and 65 years old who received the Ad26.COV2.S COVID-19 vaccine or a placebo. The material was peripheral blood, obtained in a trial of Ad26.COV2.S vaccine versus placebo. V usage is TRBV6-5 and J usage is TRBJ2-5; 8 bases are shared with TRBD2. The CDR3 DNA reads as TGTGCCAGCAGTCCATGGCGGCGGGGGGAAGAGACCCAGTACTTC. Translating it yields CASSPWRRGEETQYF.